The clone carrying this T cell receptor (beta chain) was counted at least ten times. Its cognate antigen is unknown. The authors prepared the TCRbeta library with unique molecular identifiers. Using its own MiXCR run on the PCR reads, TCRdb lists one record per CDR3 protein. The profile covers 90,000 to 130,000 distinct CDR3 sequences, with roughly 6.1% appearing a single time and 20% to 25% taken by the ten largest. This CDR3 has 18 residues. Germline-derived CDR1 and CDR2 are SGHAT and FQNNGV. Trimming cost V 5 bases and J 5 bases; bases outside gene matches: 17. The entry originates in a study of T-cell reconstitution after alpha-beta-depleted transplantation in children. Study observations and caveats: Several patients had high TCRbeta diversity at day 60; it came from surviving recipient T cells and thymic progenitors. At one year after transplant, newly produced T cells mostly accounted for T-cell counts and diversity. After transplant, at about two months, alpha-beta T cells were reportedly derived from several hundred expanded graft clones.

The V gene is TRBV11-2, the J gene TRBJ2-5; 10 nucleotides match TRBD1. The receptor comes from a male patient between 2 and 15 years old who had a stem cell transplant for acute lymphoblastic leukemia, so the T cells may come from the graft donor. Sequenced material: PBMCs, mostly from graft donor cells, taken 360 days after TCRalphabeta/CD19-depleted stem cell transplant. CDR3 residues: CASSPHNRLGQGWETQYF. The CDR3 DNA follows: TGTGCCAGCAGCCCCCACAACCGCTTGGGACAGGGGTGGGAGACCCAGTACTTC.